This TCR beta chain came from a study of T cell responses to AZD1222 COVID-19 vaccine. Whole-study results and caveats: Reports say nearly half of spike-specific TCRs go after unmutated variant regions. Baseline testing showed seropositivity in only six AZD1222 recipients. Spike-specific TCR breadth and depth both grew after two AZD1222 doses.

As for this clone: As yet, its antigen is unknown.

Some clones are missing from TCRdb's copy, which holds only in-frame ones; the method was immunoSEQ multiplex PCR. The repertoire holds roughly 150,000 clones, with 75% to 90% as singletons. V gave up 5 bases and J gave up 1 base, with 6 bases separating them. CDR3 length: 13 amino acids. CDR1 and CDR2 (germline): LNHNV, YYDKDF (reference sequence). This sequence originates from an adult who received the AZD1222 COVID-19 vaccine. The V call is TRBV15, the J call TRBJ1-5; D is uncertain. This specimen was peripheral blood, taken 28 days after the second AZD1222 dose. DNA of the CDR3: TGTGCCACCAGCGCCGACAGCAATCAGCCCCAGCATTTT. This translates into CATSADSNQPQHF.